The 23 T cell receptor beta chains below all came from one sample that was sequenced in a study of blood T cell repertoires in COVID-19. Repertoires were generated with immunoSEQ multiplex PCR, while TCRdb's copy carries only in-frame clones and drops some. In the table there are 120,000 to 150,000 clones, 65% to 90% of which are singletons. Sequencing used peripheral blood. The receptor set was obtained from a man in his forties or fifties with acute or convalescent COVID-19.

The V call is TRBV12-5, the J call TRBJ2-2; 7 positions match TRBD1. CDR1 and CDR2 (germline): LGHNT, FRNRAP. Unmatched junction bases numbered 14, after V lost 5 bases and J lost 5 bases. The CDR3 extends over 17 amino acids. The CDR3 here is CASGPKLLGQPTGELFF. The CDR3 nucleotides read TGTGCTAGTGGTCCCAAATTATTGGGACAGCCAACCGGGGAGCTGTTTTTT.

The chain employs TRBV18 and TRBJ1-5, with TRBD1 identical over 10 bases. Trimming cost V 5 bases and J 6 bases; bases outside gene matches: 4. The CDR3 loop spans 14 amino acids. From germline, CDR1 is KGHSH and CDR2 LQKENI. CDR3 sequence (DNA): TGTGCCAGCTCAGGAGGACAGGGGGGTCAGCCCCAGCATTTT. It translates to CASSGGQGGQPQHF.

V and J are TRBV7-8 and TRBJ1-5; D uncertain. This CDR3 has 14 residues. CDR1 is SGHVS and CDR2 is FQNEAQ in the germline V gene. V was shortened by 4 bases and J by 3 bases, with 10 bases between the two germline ends. This CDR3 reads CASSSVEFNQPQHF. The CDR3 DNA sequence: TGTGCCAGCAGCTCGGTGGAGTTCAATCAGCCCCAGCATTTT.

The chain combines TRBV6-5 with TRBJ2-5; D is uncertain. The CDR3 runs 13 residues. Germline lookup yields CDR1 MNHEY and CDR2 SVGAGI. The germline V and J ends were trimmed by 6 bases and 1 base, with 9 bases remaining between them. The CDR3 DNA reads TGTGCCAGCAGGCTGGCCCGCCAAGAGACCCAGTACTTC. Translating gives CASRLARQETQYF.

The V call is TRBV3-1 (or the pseudogene TRBV3-2), the J call TRBJ1-4; no clear D gene. From germline, CDR1 is LGHDT and CDR2 YNNKEL (reference sequence). V dropped 3 bases and J dropped 0 bases, with 14 bases sitting between them. The CDR3 loop spans 17 amino acids. CDR3 in amino acids: CASSQDPGSATNEKLFF. CDR3 coding DNA: TGTGCCAGCAGCCAGGATCCAGGTTCAGCAACTAATGAAAAACTGTTTTTT.

The chain carries TRBV6-6 and TRBJ1-2, with D unresolved. Germline V gene lookup returns CDR1 MNHNY and CDR2 SVGAGI (reference sequence). CDR3 length: 12 amino acids. Trimming pared 7 bases from V and 9 bases from J, leaving 15 bases between. CDR3 sequence reads: CASTEDRVRYTF. In nucleotides, the CDR3 is TGTGCCAGCACCGAAGACCGGGTTCGCTACACCTTC.

J is TRBJ1-5 and V is TRBV5-1; the D gene is possibly TRBD1 (6 bases). V was shortened by 0 bases and J by 4 bases, with 11 bases between the two germline ends. Germline V gene lookup returns CDR1 SGHRS and CDR2 YFSETQ. The CDR3 runs 15 residues. The CDR3 bases are TGCGCCAGCAGCTTGGCCGGGACAACTAATCAGCCCCAGCATTTT. It codes for CASSLAGTTNQPQHF.

The chain recombines TRBV19 with TRBJ1-5; 7 bases are a match to TRBD1. Trimming took 5 bases from V and 0 from J; bases not matched to a gene: 7. The germline gives CDR1 LNHDA, CDR2 SQIVND (reference sequence). This CDR3 is 16 amino acids long. Here the CDR3 reads CASSATGTASNQPQHF. The CDR3, as DNA: TGTGCCAGTAGTGCCACCGGGACAGCTAGCAATCAGCCCCAGCATTTT.

V gene TRBV10-1 combines with J gene TRBJ1-1; perhaps TRBD1 as D (5 bases). The CDR3 runs 15 residues. Germline V gives CDR1 WNHNN, CDR2 SYGVQD (reference sequence). V shed 2 bases and J shed 1 base, with 11 bases lying between them. Written as DNA, the CDR3 is TGCGCCAGCAGTGAGCCGCGACAGAAGAACACTGAAGCTTTCTTT. It specifies CASSEPRQKNTEAFF.

The rearrangement uses TRBV5-5 and TRBJ1-5; 7 nucleotides agree with TRBD1. The CDR3 totals 15 residues. Trimming cost V 0 bases and J 4 bases; bases outside gene matches: 4. Germline V gene data show CDR1 as SGHKS and CDR2 as YYEKEE (reference sequence). CDR3 coding DNA: TGTGCCAGCAGCTTGGACCAGGGGGGAAATCAGCCCCAGCATTTT. Its protein product is CASSLDQGGNQPQHF.

The gene calls are TRBV6-5 and TRBJ1-1; TRBD1 matches 8 bases. CDR3 length: 12 residues. After removal of 6 bases from V and 12 bases from J, the junction contained 9 bases not matched to a gene. Germline V gene sequence: CDR1 MNHEY, CDR2 SVGAGI. CDR3 sequence (DNA): TGTGCCAGCAGCTCTGGACAGGGTAGATCTTTCTTT. Amino acid sequence: CASSSGQGRSFF.

The CDR3 loop reads CASSERQGDQPQHF. CDR3 coding DNA: TGTGCCAGCAGTGAAAGGCAGGGCGACCAGCCCCAGCATTTT. This sequence joins TRBV2 and TRBJ1-5; the D gene is possibly TRBD1 (5 bases). V lost 2 bases, J lost 7 bases, and 12 bases lay in between. CDR1 is SNHLY and CDR2 is FYNNEI in the germline V gene. This CDR3 is 14 amino acids long.

The chain links TRBV7-8 to TRBJ2-1; D gene uncertain. Germline V gene data show CDR1 as SGHVS and CDR2 as FQNEAQ. This CDR3 has 13 residues. V was shortened by 1 base and J by 7 bases, with 8 bases between the two germline ends. The CDR3 sequence: CASSLGAVNEQFF. CDR3 nucleotides: TGTGCCAGCAGCTTAGGGGCTGTGAATGAGCAGTTCTTC.

The rearrangement links TRBV9 to TRBJ1-3; TRBD1 matches at 9 bases. Unmatched junction bases numbered 15, after V lost 3 bases and J lost 2 bases. Germline V gene data show CDR1 as SGDLS and CDR2 as YYNGEE. The CDR3 sequence is 19 residues long. CDR3 sequence (DNA): TGTGCCAGCAGCGCCTTACACCAACCGGGACAGGGAACTGGAAACACCATATATTTT. It specifies CASSALHQPGQGTGNTIYF.

This clone has only one observation. J is TRBJ1-2 and V is TRBV10-3; the D gene is possibly TRBD1 (5 bases). The CDR3 is 14 residues long. The germline gives CDR1 ENHRY, CDR2 SYGVKD. Trimming removed 2 bases at V and 8 bases at J, with 15 bases between. The CDR3 coding sequence is TGTGCCATCAGTGAGGGTGGCGGGGGTCGGGGCTACACCTTC. Its protein is CAISEGGGGRGYTF.

V gene TRBV9 combines with J gene TRBJ2-7; the match to TRBD1 covers 8 bases. The junction had 11 bases not matched to a gene; V was cut back by 4 bases and J by 5 bases. This CDR3 is built from 15 residues. The germline V gene has CDR1 SGDLS and CDR2 YYNGEE. The CDR3 loop reads CASSPLGRGLNEQYF. The CDR3 DNA reads TGTGCCAGCAGCCCCTTGGGCAGGGGGCTCAACGAGCAGTACTTC.

The V and J genes are TRBV5-1 and TRBJ2-5, with a possible D match to TRBD1 (6 bases). Trimming took off 0 bases at V and 5 bases at J, with 14 bases between the two ends. Germline lookup yields CDR1 SGHRS and CDR2 YFSETQ. The CDR3 is 15 residues long. The CDR3 spells CASSLAWQGTETQYF. In DNA form, the CDR3 reads TGCGCCAGCAGCTTGGCTTGGCAGGGGACGGAGACCCAGTACTTC.

The chain carries TRBV2 and TRBJ2-3, with 11 bases fitting TRBD2. Trimming at V came to 6 bases and at J to 2 bases, leaving 16 bases not matched to a gene. The germline V gene encodes CDR1 SNHLY and CDR2 FYNNEI. The CDR3 totals 19 residues. The CDR3 region is CASSYNTALAGGPTDTQYF. The CDR3 coding sequence is TGTGCCAGCAGCTACAACACTGCCCTAGCGGGGGGACCCACAGATACGCAGTATTTT.

The chain is built from TRBV14 and TRBJ2-1, with D maybe TRBD2 (6 bases). Deletions cut 4 bases from V and 2 bases from J, with 12 bases between. The CDR3 spans 15 residues. The germline V gene encodes CDR1 SGHDN and CDR2 FVKESK. In DNA form, the CDR3 reads TGTGCCAGCAGCCCTCTAGGCGGGGCCTACAATGAGCAGTTCTTC. Translated: CASSPLGGAYNEQFF. The entire variable domain, with the rest obtained from reference TRBV14 and TRBJ2-1, is as follows: EAGVTQFPSHSVIEKGQTVTLRCDPISGHDNLYWYRRVMGKEIKFLLHFVKESKQDESGMPNNRFLAERTGGTYSTLKVQPAELEDSGVYFCASSPLGGAYNEQFFGPGTRLTVL.

This chain connects TRBV12-3 or TRBV12-4 to TRBJ1-2, with D maybe TRBD1 (5 bases). There are 12 residues in the CDR3. V dropped 5 bases and J dropped 6 bases, with 10 bases sitting between them. This CDR3 is CASSGHPDGYTF. CDR3 in DNA: TGTGCCAGCAGTGGACACCCGGATGGCTACACCTTC.

The J gene is TRBJ1-2, the V gene TRBV27, with D perhaps matching TRBD1 (5 bases). This CDR3 comprises 14 residues. Trimming pared 3 bases from V and 4 bases from J, leaving 12 bases between. Germline V CDR1 and CDR2: MNHEY, SMNVEV (reference sequence). The CDR3 sequence is CASSFTGNLYGYTF. CDR3 DNA: TGTGCCAGCAGTTTCACAGGAAACCTCTATGGCTACACCTTC.

The chain is built from TRBV6-5 and TRBJ2-1; D possibly corresponds to TRBD2 (6 bases). Trimming took off 2 bases at V and 7 bases at J, with 12 bases between the two ends. CDR3 length equals 14 residues. The germline V gene has CDR1 MNHEY and CDR2 SVGAGI. The CDR3 sequence is CASSYGGRGNEQFF. The CDR3, as DNA: TGTGCCAGCAGTTACGGAGGGAGAGGAAATGAGCAGTTCTTC.

This clone showed up just a few times. The chain recombines TRBV5-1 with TRBJ2-1; 8 positions match TRBD1. This CDR3 comprises 15 residues. V shed 4 bases and J 3 bases; nucleotides not matched to a gene: 6. The germline CDR1 and CDR2 sequences are SGHRS and YFSETQ. This CDR3 reads CASSIRQGRYNEQFF. CDR3 nucleotide sequence: TGCGCCAGCAGCATTAGACAGGGGCGCTACAATGAGCAGTTCTTC.